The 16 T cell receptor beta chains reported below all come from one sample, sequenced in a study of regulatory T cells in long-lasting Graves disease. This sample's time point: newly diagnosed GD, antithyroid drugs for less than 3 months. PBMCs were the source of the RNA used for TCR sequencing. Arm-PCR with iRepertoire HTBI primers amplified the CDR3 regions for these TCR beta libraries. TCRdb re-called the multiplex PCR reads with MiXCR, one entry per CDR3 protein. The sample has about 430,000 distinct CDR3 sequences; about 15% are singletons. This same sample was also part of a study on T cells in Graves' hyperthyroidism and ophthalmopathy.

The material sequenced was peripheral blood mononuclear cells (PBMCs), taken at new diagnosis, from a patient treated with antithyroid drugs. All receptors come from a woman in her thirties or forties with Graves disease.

The CDR3 here is CASTSPTGQGGYEQFF. CDR3 DNA: TGTGCCAGCACCTCCCCGACGGGACAGGGAGGGTATGAGCAGTTCTTC. The rearrangement links TRBV5-6 to TRBJ2-1, with 9 positions matching TRBD1. The germline V gene has CDR1 SGHDT and CDR2 YYEEEE. This CDR3 spans 16 amino acids. Trimming took 6 bases from V and 8 from J; bases not matched to a gene: 15.

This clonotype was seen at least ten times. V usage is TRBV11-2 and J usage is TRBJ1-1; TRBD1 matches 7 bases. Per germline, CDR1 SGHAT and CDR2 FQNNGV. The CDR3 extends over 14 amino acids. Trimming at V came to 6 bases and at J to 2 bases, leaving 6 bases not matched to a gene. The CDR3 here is CASSFRGRNTEAFF. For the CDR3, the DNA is TGTGCCAGCAGTTTTAGGGGGCGAAACACTGAAGCTTTCTTT.

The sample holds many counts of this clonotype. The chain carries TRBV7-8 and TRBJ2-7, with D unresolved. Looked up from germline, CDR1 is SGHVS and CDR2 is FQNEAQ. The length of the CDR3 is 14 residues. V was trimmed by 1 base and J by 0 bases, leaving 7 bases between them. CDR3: CASSLVSSSYEQYF. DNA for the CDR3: TGTGCCAGCAGCTTAGTTTCTAGCTCCTACGAGCAGTACTTC.

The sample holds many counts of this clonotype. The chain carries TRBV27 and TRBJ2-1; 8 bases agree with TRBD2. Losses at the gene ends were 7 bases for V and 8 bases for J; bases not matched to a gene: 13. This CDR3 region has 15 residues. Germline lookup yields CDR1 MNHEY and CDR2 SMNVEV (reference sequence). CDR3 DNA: TGTGCCAGCAAAAAATTCACGGGAGGGCCGGATGAGCAGTTCTTC. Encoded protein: CASKKFTGGPDEQFF.

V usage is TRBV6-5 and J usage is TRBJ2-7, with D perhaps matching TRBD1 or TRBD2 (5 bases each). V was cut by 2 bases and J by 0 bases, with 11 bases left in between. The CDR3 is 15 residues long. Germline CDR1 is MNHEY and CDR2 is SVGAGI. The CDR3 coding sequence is TGTGCCAGCAGTTACGGGACCACCAGCTCCTACGAGCAGTACTTC. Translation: CASSYGTTSSYEQYF.

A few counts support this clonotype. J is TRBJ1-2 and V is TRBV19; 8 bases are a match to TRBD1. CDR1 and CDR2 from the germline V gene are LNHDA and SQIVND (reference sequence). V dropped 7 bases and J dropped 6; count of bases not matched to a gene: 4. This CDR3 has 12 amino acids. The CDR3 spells CASTDRGDGYTF. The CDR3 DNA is TGTGCCAGTACCGACAGGGGAGATGGCTACACCTTC.

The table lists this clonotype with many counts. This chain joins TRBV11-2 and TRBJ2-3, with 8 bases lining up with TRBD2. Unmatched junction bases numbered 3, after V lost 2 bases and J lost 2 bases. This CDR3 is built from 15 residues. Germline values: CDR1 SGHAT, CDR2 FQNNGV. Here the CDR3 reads CASSLRGGNTDTQYF. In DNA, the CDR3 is TGTGCCAGCAGCTTACGGGGGGGAAACACAGATACGCAGTATTTT.

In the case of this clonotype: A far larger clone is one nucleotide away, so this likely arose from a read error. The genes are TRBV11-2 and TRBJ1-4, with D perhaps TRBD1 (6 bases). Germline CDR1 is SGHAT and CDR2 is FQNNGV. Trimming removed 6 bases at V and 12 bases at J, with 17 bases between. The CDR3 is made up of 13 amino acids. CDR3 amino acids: CASRYRVREELFF. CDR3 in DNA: TGTGCCAGCAGGTACAGGGTTCGAGAAGAACTGTTTTTT.

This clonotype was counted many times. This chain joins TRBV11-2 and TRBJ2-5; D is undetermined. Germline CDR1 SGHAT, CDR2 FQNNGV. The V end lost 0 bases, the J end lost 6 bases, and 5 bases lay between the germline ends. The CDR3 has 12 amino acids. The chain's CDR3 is CASSLELKTQYF. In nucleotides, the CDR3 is TGTGCCAGCAGCTTAGAGTTGAAGACCCAGTACTTC.

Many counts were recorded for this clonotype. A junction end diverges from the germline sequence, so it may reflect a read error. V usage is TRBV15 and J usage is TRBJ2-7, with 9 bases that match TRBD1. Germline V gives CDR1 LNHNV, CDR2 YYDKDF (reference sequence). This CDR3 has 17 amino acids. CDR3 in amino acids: CATSRETGTGIAYEQYF. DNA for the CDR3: TGTGCCACCAGCCGAGAAACCGGGACAGGGATCGCCTACGAGCAGTACTTC.

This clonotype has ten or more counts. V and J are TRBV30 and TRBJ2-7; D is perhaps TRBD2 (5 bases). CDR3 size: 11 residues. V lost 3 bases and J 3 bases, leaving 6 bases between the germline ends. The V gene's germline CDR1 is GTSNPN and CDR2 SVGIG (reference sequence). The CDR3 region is CAWRDFYEQYF. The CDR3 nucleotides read TGTGCCTGGAGGGACTTCTACGAGCAGTACTTC.

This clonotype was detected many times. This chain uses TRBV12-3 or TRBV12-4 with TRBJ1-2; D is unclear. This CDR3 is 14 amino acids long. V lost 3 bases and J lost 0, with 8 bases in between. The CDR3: CASSFGRTNYGYTF. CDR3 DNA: TGTGCCAGCAGTTTCGGTCGTACTAACTATGGCTACACCTTC.

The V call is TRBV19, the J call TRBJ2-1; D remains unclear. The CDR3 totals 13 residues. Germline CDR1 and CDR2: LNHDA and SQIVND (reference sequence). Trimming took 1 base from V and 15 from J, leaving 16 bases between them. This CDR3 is CASSIALLTPGFF. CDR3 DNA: TGTGCCAGTAGTATAGCATTACTCACCCCGGGGTTCTTC.

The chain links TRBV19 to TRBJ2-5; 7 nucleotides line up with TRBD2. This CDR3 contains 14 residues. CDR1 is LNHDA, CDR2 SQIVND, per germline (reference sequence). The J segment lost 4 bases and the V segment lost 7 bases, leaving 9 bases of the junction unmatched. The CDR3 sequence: CASTSGPPPETQYF. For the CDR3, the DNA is TGTGCCAGTACTAGCGGACCACCCCCAGAGACCCAGTACTTC. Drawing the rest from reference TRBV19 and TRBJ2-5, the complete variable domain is DGGITQSPKYLFRKEGQNVTLSCEQNLNHDAMYWYRQDPGQGLRLIYYSQIVNDFQKGDIAEGYSVSREKKESFPLTVTSAQKNPTAFYLCASTSGPPPETQYFGPGTRLLVL.

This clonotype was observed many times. The CDR3 DNA reads as TGTGCCAGCTTTGTAGCGGGCGACAATGAGCAGTTCTTC. Encoded protein: CASFVAGDNEQFF. The chain carries TRBV2 and TRBJ2-1; 7 nucleotides match TRBD2. V shed 8 bases, J shed 5 bases, and the junction held 6 bases outside the gene matches. Germline V gene data show CDR1 as SNHLY and CDR2 as FYNNEI. CDR3 length: 13 residues.

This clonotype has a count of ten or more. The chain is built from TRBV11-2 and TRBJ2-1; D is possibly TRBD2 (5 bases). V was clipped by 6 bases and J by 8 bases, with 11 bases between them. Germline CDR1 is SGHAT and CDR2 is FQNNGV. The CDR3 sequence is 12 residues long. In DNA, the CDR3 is TGTGCCAGCAGTTCCACCGGGGATGAGCAGTTCTTC. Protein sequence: CASSSTGDEQFF.